Sequencing of this T cell receptor beta chain was carried out in a study of shared clonotypes between healthy human individuals. Study outcomes and limitations: Rarefaction revealed incomplete sorted-subset sequencing despite large depth.

The method was immunoSEQ multiplex PCR; TCRdb's version includes in-frame clones alone and lacks a portion of them. The top ten hold 0.1% to 0.15% of the sample, which has over 2 million clones, roughly 95% seen once. This clone was found once. Its antigen is currently unknown. The CDR3 has 16 amino acids. The V and J ends lost 2 bases and 4 bases respectively, with 15 bases between them. Germline values: CDR1 MRHNA, CDR2 SNTAGT. The receptor comes from a man in his late teens or twenties in good health. This sequence joins TRBV6-4 and TRBJ2-1; D call uncertain. Sample: naive CD4+ T cells sorted from blood. Indicated subset: CD45RA+ positively selected. The CDR3 sequence: CASSDPFCYLYNEQFF. The CDR3 DNA sequence: TGTGCCAGCAGTGACCCCTTCTGCTATTTATACAATGAGCAGTTCTTC.